The 26 T cell receptor beta chains reported below all come from one sample, sequenced in a study of CD8+ T cells in alopecia areata (dated by TCRdb to 2016 to 2018). This sample's time point label indicates: 24 weeks on oral tofacitinib. Taken with the paper, the label for treatment or condition translates to: oral pan-JAK inhibitor, 5-10 mg twice daily. Libraries were built with the immunoSEQ multiplex PCR assay. RNA was extracted from all samples and reverse transcribed into cDNA as template for TCR sequencing. Imported from immuneACCESS, the table was reduced by TCRdb to in-frame sequences with V and J called. These copies leave out some clones; in studies compared against another copy, an unresolved V gene accounts for under half, and the cause of the remainder is not known. The table for this sample lists under 200,000 clones; 60% to 75% of them were counted only once. 13% to 15% of the sample is in the top ten clones.

Sequenced here: CD4+ T cells sorted from blood, sampled at week 24, from a patient treated with tofacitinib. Receptors originate from a human donor with alopecia areata.

The genes are TRBV2 and TRBJ2-5, with unresolved D. The CDR3 totals 16 residues. From germline, CDR1 is SNHLY and CDR2 FYNNEI. With 5 bases removed from V and 2 bases from J, the gap between germline ends came to 18 bases. The CDR3 region has the DNA TGTGCCAGCAGTTGGGGAACTACCGGTCCTCAAGAGACCCAGTACTTC. Amino acids: CASSWGTTGPQETQYF.

The chain joins TRBV19 to TRBJ1-2; D not resolved. CDR3 length: 15 amino acids. From germline, CDR1 is LNHDA and CDR2 SQIVND (reference sequence). Trimming took 3 bases from V and 3 from J, leaving 14 bases between them. The CDR3 nucleotides read TGTGCCAGTAGTATCACGCTAGCCTCCTACTATGGCTACACCTTC. The encoded protein is CASSITLASYYGYTF.

This clone was found a few times. The chain uses TRBV27 and TRBJ2-5; no clear D. Germline V gives CDR1 MNHEY, CDR2 SMNVEV (reference sequence). Trimming left V 6 bases short and J 0 bases short, with 8 bases between. This CDR3 is 13 amino acids long. The CDR3 DNA follows: TGTGCCAGCAGCCCGCTTAACCAAGAGACCCAGTACTTC. It is translated as CASSPLNQETQYF.

The chain is built from TRBV27 and TRBJ1-5; 7 bases line up with TRBD1. The J segment lost 4 bases and the V segment lost 5 bases, leaving 5 bases of the junction unmatched. The CDR3 extends over 14 amino acids. The V gene's germline CDR1 is MNHEY and CDR2 SMNVEV (reference sequence). The CDR3, as DNA: TGTGCCAGCAGTGGGGCGACAGGGAATCAGCCCCAGCATTTT. Translation gives CASSGATGNQPQHF.

The chain employs TRBV2 and TRBJ1-2, with 7 bases identical to TRBD1. Losses at the gene ends were 3 bases for V and 5 bases for J; bases not matched to a gene: 6. The germline gives CDR1 SNHLY, CDR2 FYNNEI. The CDR3 runs 14 residues. The chain's CDR3 is CASSDPGQLYGYTF. The CDR3 nucleotides are TGTGCCAGCAGTGACCCGGGACAGTTATATGGCTACACCTTC.

The gene calls are TRBV6-1 and TRBJ2-6; D may correspond to TRBD1 or TRBD2 (5 bases each). Trimming removed 7 bases from V and 4 bases from J, with 14 bases in between. Germline-derived CDR1 and CDR2 are MNHNS and SASEGT. This CDR3 has 15 amino acids. The CDR3: CASNRGGLGANVLTF. In DNA, the CDR3 is TGTGCCAGCAACCGTGGGGGTCTGGGGGCCAACGTCCTGACTTTC.

The CDR3 reads CASSRSHSGNTIYF. CDR3 nucleotide sequence: TGTGCCAGCAGCCGCAGTCACTCTGGAAACACCATATATTTT. The J gene is TRBJ1-3, the V gene TRBV7-2; no clear D gene. Germline V lookup: CDR1 SGHTA, CDR2 FQGNSA. This CDR3 is built from 14 residues. V lost 5 bases, J lost 0 bases, and 8 bases lay in between.

The sample holds a few counts of this clone. The V call is TRBV4-1, the J call TRBJ1-2; D not certain. The CDR3 consists of 13 residues. The V and J ends lost 0 bases and 3 bases respectively, with 5 bases between them. Germline loops: CDR1 MGHRA, CDR2 YSYEKL. The CDR3 DNA sequence: TGCGCCAGCAGCCAAGATGGGTACTATGGCTACACCTTC. Translating gives CASSQDGYYGYTF.

This clone was detected ten times or more. The chain is built from TRBV21-1 and TRBJ1-5. TRBV21-1 is a pseudogene. The CDR3 length is 15 residues. The CDR3 here is CASSKGALGNQPQHF. CDR3 DNA: TGTGCCAGCAGCAAAGGTGCATTGGGCAATCAGCCCCAGCATTTT.

This clone has a handful of counts. V is TRBV29-1 and J is TRBJ1-5; D might be TRBD1 (5 bases). CDR1 and CDR2 from the germline V gene are SQVTM and ANQGSEA. The V end lost 6 bases, the J end lost 3 bases, and 12 bases lay between the germline ends. The CDR3 covers 13 residues. The CDR3 reads CSVGRDLNQPQHF. The CDR3 region has the DNA TGCAGCGTCGGAAGGGACCTCAATCAGCCCCAGCATTTT.

This chain joins TRBV30 and TRBJ2-2; possible D gene TRBD2, 5 bases. Trimming took 0 bases from V and 1 from J, leaving 9 bases between them. This CDR3 is 15 amino acids long. Germline CDR1 is GTSNPN and CDR2 is SVGIG (reference sequence). The DNA of the CDR3 is TGTGCCTGGAGTGTTTTACGGGGGAACACCGGGGAGCTGTTTTTT. It encodes CAWSVLRGNTGELFF.

V gene TRBV7-9 combines with J gene TRBJ1-2; D may be TRBD1 (5 bases). The V gene's germline CDR1 is SEHNR and CDR2 FQNEAQ (reference sequence). The CDR3 totals 13 residues. V was shortened by 5 bases and J by 4 bases, with 11 bases between the two germline ends. The CDR3 region is CASSAGRGYGYTF. The CDR3 DNA is TGTGCCAGCAGCGCGGGACGGGGCTATGGCTACACCTTC.

The chain uses TRBV13 and TRBJ2-7, with D maybe TRBD2 (7 bases). Per germline, CDR1 PRHDT and CDR2 FYEKMQ (reference sequence). CDR3 size: 14 residues. V gave up 4 bases and J gave up 5 bases, with 15 bases separating them. The CDR3, as DNA: TGTGCCAGCAGCTCTCAGATGGGGGGGCACGAGCAGTACTTC. It specifies CASSSQMGGHEQYF.

The CDR3 protein is CSVEDYTQETQYF. The CDR3 bases are TGCAGCGTTGAAGACTACACACAAGAGACCCAGTACTTC. This chain connects TRBV29-1 to TRBJ2-5, with unresolved D. V lost 0 bases, J lost 2 bases, and 7 bases lay in between. Germline V gene sequence: CDR1 SQVTM, CDR2 ANQGSEA. This CDR3 has 13 residues.

A remark on this clone: A read error may account for a junction end that differs from germline. The chain links TRBV6-5 to TRBJ1-6; D call uncertain. The germline gives CDR1 MNHEY, CDR2 SVGAGI. The CDR3 runs to 14 residues. Written as DNA, the CDR3 is TGTGCCGGCAGTTTGGGCAGCCAAAATTCACCCCTCCACTTT. Its protein product is CAGSLGSQNSPLHF.

V and J are TRBV11-2 and TRBJ2-7; weak D call: TRBD1 (6 bases). The CDR3 runs 14 residues. In germline, CDR1 is SGHAT, CDR2 FQNNGV. Between the trimmed V and J ends, which lost 3 bases and 0 bases, there was a span of 9 bases. This CDR3 is CASSFQGGSYEQYF. In DNA form, the CDR3 reads TGTGCCAGCAGCTTTCAAGGGGGCTCCTACGAGCAGTACTTC. The whole variable domain, filled in from reference TRBV11-2 and TRBJ2-7, reads EAGVAQSPRYKIIEKRQSVAFWCNPISGHATLYWYQQILGQGPKLLIQFQNNGVVDDSQLPKDRFSAERLKGVDSTLKIQPAKLEDSAVYLCASSFQGGSYEQYFGPGTRLTVT.

This clone was seen a handful of times. This chain uses TRBV11-2 with TRBJ1-2; 7 bases are shared with TRBD1. The length of the CDR3 is 13 residues. The V gene end was trimmed by 4 bases and the J gene end by 5 bases; junction bases not matched to a gene: 4. Germline assignment: CDR1 SGHAT and CDR2 FQNNGV. In nucleotides, the CDR3 is TGTGCCAGCAGCTCGACAGGGTTATATGGCTACACCTTC. It encodes CASSSTGLYGYTF.

The V and J genes are TRBV5-1 and TRBJ2-2, with D possibly TRBD1 on 5 matching bases. Germline lookup yields CDR1 SGHRS and CDR2 YFSETQ. Trimming left V 2 bases short and J 3 bases short, with 8 bases between. CDR3 length equals 14 residues. CDR3 coding DNA: TGCGCCAGCAGCTTACTCAGGGACACCGGGGAGCTGTTTTTT. Protein sequence: CASSLLRDTGELFF. Together with reference TRBV5-1 and TRBJ2-2, the CDR3 gives the full variable domain: KAGVTQTPRYLIKTRGQQVTLSCSPISGHRSVSWYQQTPGQGLQFLFEYFSETQRNKGNFPGRFSGRQFSNSRSEMNVSTLELGDSALYLCASSLLRDTGELFFGEGSRLTVL.

The rearrangement uses TRBV19 and TRBJ1-1; 7 bases are a match to TRBD1. Trimming removed 6 bases from V and 0 bases from J; junction bases left unmatched: 1. There are 13 residues in the CDR3. CDR1 and CDR2 from the germline V gene are LNHDA and SQIVND (reference sequence). The CDR3 DNA follows: TGTGCCAGTAGGGACAGGATGAACACTGAAGCTTTCTTT. Translated: CASRDRMNTEAFF. Using reference TRBV19 and TRBJ1-1 for the parts outside the CDR3, the full variable domain is DGGITQSPKYLFRKEGQNVTLSCEQNLNHDAMYWYRQDPGQGLRLIYYSQIVNDFQKGDIAEGYSVSREKKESFPLTVTSAQKNPTAFYLCASRDRMNTEAFFGQGTRLTVV.

This rearrangement joins TRBV19 to TRBJ1-5, with TRBD1 matching over 8 bases. Trimming at V came to 4 bases and at J to 4 bases, leaving 9 bases not matched to a gene. The CDR3 extends over 16 amino acids. In germline, CDR1 is LNHDA, CDR2 SQIVND (reference sequence). This chain's CDR3 is CASSTSDRVRNQPQHF. CDR3 DNA sequence: TGTGCCAGTAGTACCTCGGACAGGGTTCGGAATCAGCCCCAGCATTTT.

The V gene is TRBV27, the J gene TRBJ2-5; D assignment may be TRBD1 or TRBD2 (5 bases each). Trimming pared 0 bases from V and 5 bases from J, leaving 10 bases between. Germline loops: CDR1 MNHEY, CDR2 SMNVEV (reference sequence). The CDR3 runs 14 residues. In DNA form, the CDR3 reads TGTGCCAGCAGTTTATCCGGGGCCCGCGAGACCCAGTACTTC. As protein: CASSLSGARETQYF.

The chain recombines TRBV7-8 with TRBJ1-1; D is ambiguous. CDR1 and CDR2 from the germline V gene are SGHVS and FQNEAQ. The length of the CDR3 is 14 residues. Trimming left V 4 bases short and J 4 bases short, with 13 bases between. The CDR3 region is CASSSVWGGTEAFF. CDR3 DNA sequence: TGTGCCAGCAGCTCTGTATGGGGAGGCACTGAAGCTTTCTTT.

V gene TRBV30 combines with J gene TRBJ2-4; the match to TRBD2 covers 7 bases. This CDR3 region has 14 residues. Germline V lookup: CDR1 GTSNPN, CDR2 SVGIG (reference sequence). V was pared by 0 bases and J by 6 bases, with 5 bases of the junction left unmatched. Here the CDR3 reads CAWSVRGGVNIQYF. The CDR3 nucleotides read TGTGCCTGGAGTGTTAGGGGAGGGGTAAACATTCAGTACTTC. Complete variable domain (other parts from reference TRBV30 and TRBJ2-4): SQTIHQWPATLVQPVGSPLSLECTVEGTSNPNLYWYRQAAGRGLQLLFYSVGIGQISSEVPQNLSASRPQDRQFILSSKKLLLSDSGFYLCAWSVRGGVNIQYFGAGTRLSVL.

The gene calls are TRBV7-8 and TRBJ2-7; no clear D gene. The CDR3 is 13 residues long. Germline V gene sequence: CDR1 SGHVS, CDR2 FQNEAQ. Between the trimmed V and J ends, which lost 5 bases and 2 bases, there was a span of 10 bases. DNA for the CDR3: TGTGCCAGCAGCCCGGTTGGCCCCTACGAGCAGTACTTC. Translated, it gives CASSPVGPYEQYF. Drawing the rest from reference TRBV7-8 and TRBJ2-7, the complete variable domain is GAGVSQSPRYKVAKRGQDVALRCDPISGHVSLFWYQQALGQGPEFLTYFQNEAQLDKSGLPSDRFFAERPEGSVSTLKIQRTQQEDSAVYLCASSPVGPYEQYFGPGTRLTVT.

This clone was observed a single time. This sequence joins TRBV29-1 and TRBJ1-6, with 9 bases matching TRBD1. V was pared by 7 bases and J by 7 bases, with 8 bases of the junction left unmatched. Germline assignment: CDR1 SQVTM and CDR2 ANQGSEA. This CDR3 spans 14 amino acids. The CDR3 coding sequence is TGCAGCGCGACCCTTGGACAGGGGAATTCACCCCTCCACTTT. This codes for CSATLGQGNSPLHF.

This clone occurred a few times. The V call is TRBV4-1, the J call TRBJ1-1; 8 nucleotides line up with TRBD1. V trimming: 1 base; J trimming: 2 bases; junction bases outside the gene matches: 6. This CDR3 has 16 residues. The germline V gene has CDR1 MGHRA and CDR2 YSYEKL. The CDR3 spells CASSQAAGQGNTEAFF. The CDR3, as DNA: TGCGCCAGCAGCCAAGCCGCTGGACAGGGAAACACTGAAGCTTTCTTT.